This T cell receptor (beta chain) comes out of a study of cytomegalovirus exposure and HLA in healthy donors. The PCR made use of 60 Vbeta and 13 Jbeta primers. Profiled with immunoSEQ multiplex PCR; TCRdb holds only in-frame clones, not every one. The table has approximately 210,000 clones, roughly 80% seen once. The sequencing sample was made of PBMCs. The sequence was collected from a woman aged 30 to 39 in good health and CMV-seropositive.

CDR3 sequence: CATRDRGSSTDTQYF. Here the CDR3 DNA reads TGCGCCACCAGGGACAGGGGCTCTAGCACAGATACGCAGTATTTT. The V call is TRBV5-1, the J call TRBJ2-3; 10 positions match TRBD1. There are 15 residues in the CDR3. V was pared by 9 bases and J by 0 bases, with 7 bases of the junction left unmatched. CDR1 and CDR2 (germline): SGHRS, YFSETQ.